The source of this T cell receptor (gamma chain) is a study of Vδ1+ human thymocytes. Study-wide findings and caveats: Despite high sort purity, approximately 20% of thymic T cell receptor delta sequences were Vdelta2. Thymic TRG and TRD repertoires appeared highly polyclonal.

Purity of the sorted Vdelta1+ thymocytes ranged from 98% to 99.6%. Trimming at V came to 0 bases and at J to 6 bases, leaving 8 bases not matched to a gene. The CDR3 is 14 amino acids. Germline loops: CDR1 VTNTFY, CDR2 YDVSTARD (reference sequence). The template was reverse-transcribed extracted RNA. Pooled V-gene forward primers with one constant-region reverse primer generated the CDR3 amplicons by multiplex PCR. TCRdb re-processed the multiplex PCR reads using CATT. This table holds tens of thousands of gamma-chain clones, 20% to 25% found once. On this clone: Its antigen is currently unknown.

The chain carries TRGV3 and TRGJ1 or TRGJ2. The sequence was collected from a girl less than two years old who had congenital heart surgery. Sequenced sample: Vdelta1+ gamma-delta thymocytes from the thymus. Subset specified: FACS-sorted CD3+ TCRalphabeta- TCRVdelta1+ TCRVdelta2- thymocytes. Here the CDR3 reads CATWDRRVVYKKLF. CDR3 DNA sequence: TGTGCCACCTGGGACAGGCGCGTGGTTTATAAGAAACTCTTT.